One sample yielded the 9 T cell receptor beta chains listed below, sequenced in a study of blood T cell repertoires in COVID-19. Method: immunoSEQ multiplex PCR; TCRdb's copy keeps in-frame clones and lacks some. Of about 110,000 clones listed, approximately 80% are singletons. The sequenced sample was peripheral blood. These receptors were collected from an older woman with acute or convalescent COVID-19.

V is TRBV9 and J is TRBJ1-2, with 8 bases fitting TRBD1. The CDR3 extends over 12 amino acids. The V gene's germline CDR1 is SGDLS and CDR2 YYNGEE. With V trimmed by 1 base and J by 8 bases, 1 base remained unmatched. CDR3 sequence: CASSVQGAGYTF. In DNA, the CDR3 is TGTGCCAGCAGCGTACAGGGGGCGGGCTACACCTTC.

This sequence joins TRBV7-3 and TRBJ2-7; 12 bases align to TRBD2. Unmatched junction bases numbered 9, after V lost 5 bases and J lost 7 bases. Germline V gives CDR1 SGHTA, CDR2 FQGTGA. The CDR3 covers 15 residues. The CDR3 protein is CASSPMSGLAGEQYF. The CDR3, as DNA: TGTGCCAGCAGCCCGATGTCCGGACTAGCGGGAGAGCAGTACTTC.

V usage is TRBV7-9 and J usage is TRBJ2-1, with 10 bases identical to TRBD2. Trimming cost V 3 bases and J 10 bases; bases outside gene matches: 6. Germline CDR1 reads SEHNR; CDR2 reads FQNEAQ (reference sequence). The CDR3 has 14 amino acids. The CDR3 DNA reads as TGTGCCAGCAGCTTTATGCTAGCGGGGGTGGAGCAGTTCTTC. Translating gives CASSFMLAGVEQFF.

V usage is TRBV28 and J usage is TRBJ2-7; TRBD1 matches 7 bases. There are 14 residues in the CDR3. Germline V gene data show CDR1 as MDHEN and CDR2 as SYDVKM. V dropped 7 bases and J dropped 2; count of bases not matched to a gene: 8. In DNA form, the CDR3 reads TGTGCCAGCACTCGGACAGGCGAGACCTACGAGCAGTACTTC. It codes for CASTRTGETYEQYF.

The chain joins TRBV30 to TRBJ1-1; maybe TRBD1 (6 bases). CDR1 is GTSNPN and CDR2 is SVGIG in the germline V gene (reference sequence). With 2 bases removed from V and 1 base from J, the gap between germline ends came to 8 bases. The CDR3 length is 13 residues. The CDR3 spells CAWSPGENTEAFF. In DNA form, the CDR3 reads TGTGCCTGGAGTCCAGGGGAGAACACTGAAGCTTTCTTT.

The chain couples TRBV24-1 to TRBJ1-5, with 7 bases that match TRBD1. The CDR3 is made up of 14 amino acids. The ends lost 10 bases at V and 6 bases at J; junction bases unmatched: 11. Germline V gene lookup returns CDR1 KGHDR and CDR2 SFDVKD. The DNA for the CDR3 is TGTGCCACGGCCGGACAGGATTGGAGTCAGCCCCAGCATTTT. Translated: CATAGQDWSQPQHF.

This clone appeared once. This chain links TRBV4-3 with TRBJ2-1, with TRBD2 matching over 8 bases. V was clipped by 1 base and J by 7 bases; unmatched bases: 9. There are 16 residues in the CDR3. Germline values: CDR1 LGHNA, CDR2 YSLEER. CDR3 coding DNA: TGCGCCAGCAGCCAAGCAGGAGCGGGGGCCGGGAATGAGCAGTTCTTC. It is translated as CASSQAGAGAGNEQFF.

The V call is TRBV9, the J call TRBJ2-6, with TRBD2 identical over 7 bases. Trimming took 0 bases from V and 0 from J; bases not matched to a gene: 0. The CDR3 sequence is 16 residues long. Germline CDR1 SGDLS, CDR2 YYNGEE. The CDR3 nucleotides read TGTGCCAGCAGCGTAGGCGGGAGCTCTGGGGCCAACGTCCTGACTTTC. Its protein product is CASSVGGSSGANVLTF.

This clone came up once. The genes are TRBV18 and TRBJ1-6; 9 bases are a match to TRBD1. The CDR3 covers 15 residues. The germline gives CDR1 KGHSH, CDR2 LQKENI. Trimming cost V 6 bases and J 7 bases; bases outside gene matches: 7. CDR3 in DNA: TGTGCCAGCTCGCGAGAACAGGGGGCGAATTCACCCCTCCACTTT. Protein: CASSREQGANSPLHF.